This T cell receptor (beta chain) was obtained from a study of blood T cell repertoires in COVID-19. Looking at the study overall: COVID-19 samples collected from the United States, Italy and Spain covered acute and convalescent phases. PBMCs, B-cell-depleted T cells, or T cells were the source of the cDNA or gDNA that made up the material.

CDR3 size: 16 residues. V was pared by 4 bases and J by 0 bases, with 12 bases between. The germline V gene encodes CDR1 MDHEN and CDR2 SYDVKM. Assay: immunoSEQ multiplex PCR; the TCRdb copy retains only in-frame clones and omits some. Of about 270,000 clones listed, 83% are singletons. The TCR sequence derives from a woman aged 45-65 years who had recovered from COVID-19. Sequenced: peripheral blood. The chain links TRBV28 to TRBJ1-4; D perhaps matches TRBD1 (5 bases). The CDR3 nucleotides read TGTGCCAGCAGTTCGACACAGGATGCAACTAATGAAAAACTGTTTTTT. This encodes CASSSTQDATNEKLFF.